A selection of T cell receptor beta chains follows, all from one sample in a study of early T cells in non-severe SARS-CoV-2 infection. TCRdb reprocessed the 5' RACE reads with MiXCR, giving one entry per CDR3 protein. There are approximately 50,000 distinct CDR3 sequences in the sample; less than 15% occur only once, and 2.5% to 3% lies in the top ten. The source material was whole blood, sampled at baseline. The receptor set was obtained from an adult who was a healthcare worker with PCR-confirmed SARS-CoV-2 infection or an uninfected control (not recorded which). Both conserved end residues are trimmed from each CDR3. Expanded clones are given a class, and other clones once, few, many or no size at all.

size,V,J,CDR3
many,TRBV7-8,TRBJ2-2,ASSLSPDANTGELF
many,TRBV6-6,TRBJ2-3,ASSAIGGTDTQY
NA,TRBV11-2,TRBJ2-7,ASSLMDSSYEQY
NA,TRBV11-2,TRBJ2-3,ASSFRGGTDTQY
few,TRBV2,TRBJ1-1,ASGPRDRVAEAF
many,TRBV12-3/TRBV12-4,TRBJ2-5,ASRNQGSSVETQY
many,TRBV5-1,TRBJ2-5,ASSLELTSGRKETQY
NA,TRBV28,TRBJ1-2,ASSLQGKINYGYT
NA,TRBV7-6,TRBJ1-1,ASSLKTVPEAF
NA,TRBV7-9,TRBJ2-5,ASTVSETQY
few,TRBV7-6,TRBJ1-3,ASSFGEQDTIY
few,TRBV20-1,TRBJ2-3,SARDPQQREISQY
NA,TRBV18,TRBJ1-4,ASSPRTHSTNEKLF
few,TRBV4-1,TRBJ2-2,ASSQDTGVTGELF
NA,TRBV7-2,TRBJ2-5,ASSLAAVGQGGETQY
many,TRBV11-2,TRBJ2-4,ASSLGRTRPSKNIQY
few,TRBV19,TRBJ1-5,ASRTGGASNQPQH
many,TRBV11-3,TRBJ1-1,ASSLTGTSTEAF
few,TRBV5-1,TRBJ2-7,ASRFTSGSYEQY
NA,TRBV7-9,TRBJ1-1,ASSLAGGGEAF
few,TRBV20-1,TRBJ2-1,SAKRLAGYYNEQF
NA,TRBV20-1,TRBJ1-6,SAPGDRVISSPLH